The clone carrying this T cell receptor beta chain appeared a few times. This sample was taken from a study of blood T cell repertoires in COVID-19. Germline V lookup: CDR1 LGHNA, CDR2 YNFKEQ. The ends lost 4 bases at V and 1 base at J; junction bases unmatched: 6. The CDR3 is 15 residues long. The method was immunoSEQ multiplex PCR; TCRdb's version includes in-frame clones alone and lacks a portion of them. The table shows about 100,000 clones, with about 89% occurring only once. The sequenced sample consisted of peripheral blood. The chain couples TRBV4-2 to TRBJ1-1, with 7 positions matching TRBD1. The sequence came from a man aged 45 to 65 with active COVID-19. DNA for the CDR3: TGTGCCAGCAGCCGCAAAGGACAGGAGAACACTGAAGCTTTCTTT. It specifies CASSRKGQENTEAFF.